The clone carrying this TCR beta chain was seen only a few times. Its target is not known. TCRdb itself ran the PCR reads through MiXCR, one entry per CDR3 protein. This repertoire shows more than 550,000 distinct CDR3 sequences, over 25% found once; its top ten account for roughly 0.83%. This CDR3 is built from 16 residues. The germline CDR1 and CDR2 sequences are SGHVS and FNYEAQ. V was clipped by 5 bases and J by 6 bases; unmatched bases: 6. This sample stems from a study of molecular identifiers for immune sequencing clone quantification. Study in general: Replicate RNA from around 20,000 or 100,000 naive CD8 T cells formed five aliquots; four were sequenced. Overall study results and limits: Spiked Jurkat TCR RNA equivalent to one cell was reportedly detectable in around 980,000 naive cells.

Material for sequencing was naive CD8+ T cells from blood, with Jurkat cell RNA spiked in. Sample subset: FACS-sorted CD8+CD4-CCR7+CD45RA+ naive T cells. This rearrangement joins TRBV7-6 to TRBJ2-2; 13 bases fit TRBD2. This TCR derives from a human donor in good health. Some libraries in this study had Jurkat cell RNA spiked in. The CDR3 protein is CASSPTSGRAPGELFF. The CDR3 DNA sequence: TGTGCCAGCAGCCCCACTAGCGGGAGGGCCCCCGGGGAGCTGTTTTTT.